The present T cell receptor (beta chain) was sequenced within a study of PD-L1 blockade in urothelial cancer. Study at large: Each blood sample yielded a median of approximately 140,000 T cells.

Patients in the study were battling locally advanced or metastatic urothelial carcinoma. With V trimmed by 4 bases and J by 2 bases, 5 bases remained unmatched. The germline V gene has CDR1 SEHNR and CDR2 FQNEAQ (reference sequence). There are 15 residues in the CDR3. Assay used: immunoSEQ multiplex PCR; TCRdb lists only in-frame clones, some missing. This table has more than 85,000 clones, 91% appearing once. This sequence originates from a woman over 75 with urothelial cancer. The chain carries TRBV7-9 and TRBJ2-3; TRBD2 matches 8 bases. The sample here was PBMCs, taken around atezolizumab (anti-PD-L1) treatment. As DNA, the CDR3 is TGTGCCAGCAGCTCAACTAGCGGTCACACAGATACGCAGTATTTT. This codes for CASSSTSGHTDTQYF.